The rows below give T cell receptor beta chains drawn from one sample of a study of T cell changes during pregnancy in multiple sclerosis. Produced via immunoSEQ multiplex PCR; TCRdb's table is partial and in-frame only. This table holds 50,000 or so clones, around 90% found once. Sample: CD4+ T cells from peripheral blood mononuclear cells, taken in the second trimester of pregnancy. The source is a female donor with multiple sclerosis, enrolled in a pregnancy study. Each CDR3 is given with its conserved first and last residue. A D gene is named only where the DNA matches it firmly. Clone size is not always given. Where it is, it says once, few, many or a class for expanded clones.

>.|.|TRBV11-2|TRBJ2-1
CASSPAVGGYNEQFF
TGTGCCAGCAGCCCGGCGGTGGGGGGCTACAATGAGCAGTTCTTC
>.|.|TRBV6-1|TRBJ2-7
CASSELVVGGYEQYF
TGTGCCAGCAGTGAACTGGTTGTCGGAGGTTACGAGCAGTACTTC
>.|.|TRBV7-9|TRBJ2-2
CASSRYRAGELFF
TGTGCCAGCAGCCGATACAGGGCCGGGGAGCTGTTTTTT
>.|few|TRBV7-8|TRBJ1-1
CASSLAGTYTEAFF
TGTGCCAGCAGCTTAGCTGGCACGTACACTGAAGCTTTCTTT
>.|.|TRBV10-3|TRBJ2-1
CAISESRGGSRYNEQFF
TGTGCCATCAGTGAGTCTAGGGGGGGGAGTAGGTACAATGAGCAGTTCTTC
>TRBD1|.|TRBV7-9|TRBJ1-2
CASRPRTGEYGYTF
TGTGCCAGCAGACCTAGGACAGGAGAGTATGGCTACACCTTC
>.|.|TRBV27|TRBJ2-3
CASSSRRTQYF
TGTGCCAGCAGTTCACGTCGGACGCAGTATTTT
>TRBD2|.|TRBV11-2|TRBJ2-5
CASIAGLAGGLQETQYF
TGTGCCAGCATCGCGGGACTAGCGGGGGGGCTTCAAGAGACCCAGTACTTC
>.|.|TRBV6-6|TRBJ1-1
CASRTDRNTEAFF
TGTGCCAGCAGGACGGACAGGAACACTGAAGCTTTCTTT
>TRBD2|.|TRBV9|TRBJ2-3
CASSVAGASGGATDTQYF
TGTGCCAGCAGCGTAGCTGGGGCTAGCGGGGGGGCGACAGATACGCAGTATTTT
>.|.|TRBV4-1|TRBJ1-2
CASSQEQGVWTKNGYTF
TGCGCCAGCAGCCAAGAACAAGGGGTTTGGACAAAGAATGGCTACACCTTC
>.|.|TRBV5-4|TRBJ2-7
CASSRQGLSYEQYF
TGTGCCAGCAGCCGACAGGGACTGTCCTACGAGCAGTACTTC
>.|.|TRBV11-2|TRBJ1-3
CASLQGPSGNTIYF
TGTGCCAGCCTCCAGGGGCCCTCTGGAAACACCATATATTTT
>.|.|TRBV15|TRBJ1-2
CATSRDNRLYGYTF
TGTGCCACCAGCAGAGATAACAGGTTATATGGCTACACCTTC
>TRBD2|.|TRBV30|TRBJ2-7
CAWSGAGDYEQYF
TGTGCCTGGAGTGGAGCGGGGGACTACGAGCAGTACTTC
>TRBD2|once|TRBV5-6|TRBJ2-7
CASSVTPLAGAVYEQYF
TGTGCCAGCAGCGTCACTCCCCTAGCGGGGGCCGTCTACGAGCAGTACTTC
>TRBD1|once|TRBV6-1|TRBJ2-1
CASRQARGIEQFF
TGTGCCAGCAGGCAGGCCAGGGGGATTGAGCAGTTCTTC
>.|.|TRBV2|TRBJ2-1
CASSEGGPAYNEQFF
TGTGCCAGCAGTGAAGGGGGCCCCGCCTACAATGAGCAGTTCTTC
>TRBD2|.|TRBV11-1|TRBJ2-2
CASSPQRGYTGELFF
TGTGCCAGCAGCCCCCAGCGGGGGTATACCGGGGAGCTGTTTTTT
>TRBD1|few|TRBV2|TRBJ1-5
CASSAQGDQPQHF
TGTGCCAGCAGCGCTCAGGGGGATCAGCCCCAGCATTTT
>.|.|TRBV9|TRBJ2-1
CASSVGSYNEQFF
TGTGCCAGCAGCGTAGGTAGCTATAATGAGCAGTTCTTC
>.|.|TRBV5-1|TRBJ1-1
CASSLVGQLNTEAFF
TGCGCCAGCAGCTTGGTGGGACAATTGAACACTGAAGCTTTCTTT
>TRBD1|.|TRBV5-6|TRBJ2-1
CASSSTGGSSYNEQFF
TGTGCCAGCAGCTCCACAGGGGGATCCTCCTACAATGAGCAGTTCTTC
>.|.|TRBV9|TRBJ2-3
CASSVDTSTDTQYF
TGTGCCAGCAGCGTAGATACTAGCACAGATACGCAGTATTTT
>TRBD1|once|TRBV5-1|TRBJ1-2
CASSLALQGANYGYTF
TGCGCCAGCAGCTTGGCCCTGCAGGGGGCTAACTATGGCTACACCTTC
>TRBD1|.|TRBV5-1|TRBJ2-4
CASSLGTGDIAKNIQYF
TGCGCCAGCAGCTTGGGGACAGGGGATATCGCCAAAAACATTCAGTACTTC
>.|.|TRBV18|TRBJ2-7
CASSPASGVNEQYF
TGTGCCAGCTCACCCGCCTCAGGGGTCAACGAGCAGTACTTC
>TRBD2|.|TRBV5-4|TRBJ2-5
CASSLLLAKETQYF
TGTGCCAGCAGCTTGTTACTAGCGAAGGAGACCCAGTACTTC
>TRBD1|.|TRBV15|TRBJ2-5
CATSRLYRTGETQYF
TGTGCCACCAGCAGACTTTACAGGACAGGCGAGACCCAGTACTTC
>.|.|TRBV25-1|TRBJ2-1
CASTERVDSSYNEQFF
TGTGCCAGCACCGAACGGGTGGACAGCTCCTACAATGAGCAGTTCTTC
>.|.|TRBV5-1|TRBJ1-1
CASSLSPGEEAFF
TGCGCCAGCAGCTTAAGCCCGGGGGAGGAAGCTTTCTTT
>.|.|TRBV5-6|TRBJ1-4
CASSLVDGRRDPTNEKLFF
TGTGCCAGCAGCTTGGTCGACGGAAGGAGGGACCCAACTAATGAAAAACTGTTTTTT
>.|.|TRBV7-2|TRBJ2-1
CASSLSSGPRNEQFF
TGTGCCAGCAGCTTAAGTAGCGGCCCCAGGAATGAGCAGTTCTTC
>.|.|TRBV5-1|TRBJ2-1
CASSPLTGYNEQFF
TGCGCCAGCAGCCCCCTGACGGGGTACAATGAGCAGTTCTTC
>.|.|TRBV10-2|TRBJ2-7
CASNQVGGGTYEQYF
TGCGCCAGCAACCAAGTAGGGGGGGGAACCTACGAGCAGTACTTC
>TRBD1|.|TRBV6-5|TRBJ1-5
CASSDTGGNQPQHF
TGTGCCAGCAGCGATACAGGGGGCAATCAGCCCCAGCATTTT
>.|.|TRBV5-1|TRBJ2-5
CASSFEGAEETQYF
TGCGCCAGCAGCTTCGAGGGAGCCGAGGAGACCCAGTACTTC
>.|.|TRBV6-6|TRBJ2-5
CASSPLRSQETQYF
TGTGCCAGCAGCCCCCTCCGTTCTCAAGAGACCCAGTACTTC
>.|.|TRBV27|TRBJ1-3
CASSLWPRRAGFSGNTIYF
TGTGCCAGCAGTTTATGGCCACGAAGAGCAGGTTTCTCTGGAAACACCATATATTTT
>.|.|TRBV5-6|TRBJ2-4
CASSRGSVGKNIQYF
TGTGCCAGCAGCCGCGGCTCTGTAGGCAAAAACATTCAGTACTTC
>.|.|TRBV28|TRBJ2-2
CASTDFDPDNHNTGELFF
TGTGCCAGCACCGATTTTGACCCTGACAACCACAACACCGGGGAGCTGTTTTTT
>TRBD1|.|TRBV18|TRBJ2-4
CASSLWDRGSLAKNIQYF
TGTGCCAGCTCACTTTGGGACAGGGGGTCCCTAGCCAAAAACATTCAGTACTTC
>.|.|TRBV18|TRBJ1-1
CASSPDSLGTEAFF
TGTGCCAGCTCACCGGACAGCCTTGGGACTGAAGCTTTCTTT
>TRBD1|.|TRBV5-4|TRBJ1-1
CASSLPTGVNTEAFF
TGTGCCAGCAGCTTGCCGACAGGGGTGAACACTGAAGCTTTCTTT
>.|.|TRBV18|TRBJ2-1
CASSPRISDNEQFF
TGTGCCAGCTCACCCCGTATTTCGGACAATGAGCAGTTCTTC
>.|.|TRBV14|TRBJ1-3
CASSTRGGISGNTIYF
TGTGCCAGCAGCACTCGTGGGGGCATCTCTGGAAACACCATATATTTT